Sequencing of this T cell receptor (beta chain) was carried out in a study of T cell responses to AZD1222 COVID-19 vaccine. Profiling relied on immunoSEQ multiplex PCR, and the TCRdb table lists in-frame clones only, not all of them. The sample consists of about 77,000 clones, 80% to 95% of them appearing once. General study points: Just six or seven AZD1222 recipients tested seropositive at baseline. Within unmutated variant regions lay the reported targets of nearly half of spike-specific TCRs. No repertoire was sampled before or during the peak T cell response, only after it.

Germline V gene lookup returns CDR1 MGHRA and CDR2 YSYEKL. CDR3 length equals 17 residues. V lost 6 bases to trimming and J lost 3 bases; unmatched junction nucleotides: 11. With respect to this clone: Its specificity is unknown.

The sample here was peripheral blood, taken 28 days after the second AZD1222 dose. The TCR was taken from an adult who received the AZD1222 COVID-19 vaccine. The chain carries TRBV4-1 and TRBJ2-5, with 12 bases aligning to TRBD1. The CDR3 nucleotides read TGCGCCAGCAGGAGTTTCCCGGGACAGGGGGCGAAAGAGACCCAGTACTTC. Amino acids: CASRSFPGQGAKETQYF.